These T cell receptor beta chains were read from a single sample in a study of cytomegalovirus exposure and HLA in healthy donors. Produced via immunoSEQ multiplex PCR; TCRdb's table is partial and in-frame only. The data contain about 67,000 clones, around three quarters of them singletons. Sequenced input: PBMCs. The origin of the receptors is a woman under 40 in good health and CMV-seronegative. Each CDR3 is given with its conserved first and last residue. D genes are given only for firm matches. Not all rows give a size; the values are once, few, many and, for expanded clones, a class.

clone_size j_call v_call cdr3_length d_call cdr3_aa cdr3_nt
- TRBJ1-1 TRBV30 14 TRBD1 CAWRIEQGPFRAFF TGTGCCTGGAGGATTGAACAGGGGCCCTTTAGAGCTTTCTTT
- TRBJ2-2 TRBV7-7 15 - CASSLRGADTGELFF TGTGCCAGCAGCTTACGGGGGGCCGACACCGGGGAGCTGTTTTTT
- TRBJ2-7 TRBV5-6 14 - CASSLAWGAYEQYF TGTGCCAGCAGCTTGGCCTGGGGGGCCTACGAGCAGTACTTC
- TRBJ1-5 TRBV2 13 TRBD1 CASSQQGYQPQHF TGTGCCAGCAGTCAACAGGGGTACCAGCCCCAGCATTTT
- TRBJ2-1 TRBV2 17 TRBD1 CASSEAGGQGVRNEQFF TGTGCCAGCAGTGAAGCGGGGGGACAGGGAGTGCGAAATGAGCAGTTCTTC
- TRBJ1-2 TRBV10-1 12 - CASSDGGSGYTF TGCGCCAGCAGTGATGGGGGGTCTGGCTACACCTTC
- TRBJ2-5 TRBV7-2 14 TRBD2 CASRGLAHQETQYF TGTGCCAGCAGAGGACTAGCGCATCAAGAGACCCAGTACTTC
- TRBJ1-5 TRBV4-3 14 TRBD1 CASSQELDRGPQHF TGCGCCAGCAGCCAAGAATTGGACAGGGGACCCCAGCATTTT
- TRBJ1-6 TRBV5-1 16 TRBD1 CASSRDRGSYNSPLHF TGCGCCAGCAGCCGGGACAGGGGCTCCTATAATTCACCCCTCCACTTT
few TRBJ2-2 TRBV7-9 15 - CASSFPSGSLGELFF TGTGCCAGCAGCTTCCCCAGCGGAAGTCTCGGGGAGCTGTTTTTT
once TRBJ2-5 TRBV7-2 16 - CASSSNTGLAQETQYF TGTGCCAGCAGCTCAAACACAGGGTTGGCCCAAGAGACCCAGTACTTC
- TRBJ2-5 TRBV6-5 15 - CASSPPREYQETQYF TGTGCCAGCAGCCCCCCCCGGGAGTACCAAGAGACCCAGTACTTC
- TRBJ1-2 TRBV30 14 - CAWTEPGSNYGYTF TGTGCCTGGACCGAGCCGGGTTCTAACTATGGCTACACCTTC
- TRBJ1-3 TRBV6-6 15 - CASSPDGGSGNTIYF TGTGCCAGCAGTCCCGACGGGGGCTCTGGAAACACCATATATTTT
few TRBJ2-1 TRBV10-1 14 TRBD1 CASSDPGQDNEQFF TGCGCCAGCAGTGATCCGGGACAGGACAATGAGCAGTTCTTC
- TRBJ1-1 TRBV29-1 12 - CSGKRDNAEAFF TGCAGCGGGAAGCGGGACAACGCTGAAGCTTTCTTT
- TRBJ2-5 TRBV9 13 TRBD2 CASSESGGGTQYF TGTGCCAGCAGCGAAAGCGGGGGGGGGACCCAGTACTTC
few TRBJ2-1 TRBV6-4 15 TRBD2 CASSDRGGDYNEQFF TGTGCCAGCAGTGATCGGGGGGGCGACTACAATGAGCAGTTCTTC
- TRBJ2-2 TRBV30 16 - CAWSANRDSYTGELFF TGTGCCTGGAGTGCCAACCGCGACAGCTACACCGGGGAGCTGTTTTTT
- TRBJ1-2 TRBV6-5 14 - CASSYKRTSYGYTF TGTGCCAGCAGTTACAAAAGGACAAGCTATGGCTACACCTTC
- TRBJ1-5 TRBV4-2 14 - CASSQETGYQPQHF TGTGCCAGCAGCCAAGAGACTGGGTACCAGCCCCAGCATTTT
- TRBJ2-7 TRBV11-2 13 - CASSLSDSYEQYF TGTGCCAGCAGCTTGAGCGACTCCTACGAGCAGTACTTC
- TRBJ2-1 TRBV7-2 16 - CASSLSSVSPRNEQFF TGTGCCAGCAGCTTATCTAGCGTCTCCCCTCGCAATGAGCAGTTCTTC
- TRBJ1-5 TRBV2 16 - CASSGGGGLSNQPQHF TGTGCCAGCAGTGGGGGGGGAGGCCTTAGCAATCAGCCCCAGCATTTT
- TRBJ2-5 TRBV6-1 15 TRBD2 CASRPIAGWQETQYF TGTGCCAGCAGACCTATAGCGGGGTGGCAAGAGACCCAGTACTTC
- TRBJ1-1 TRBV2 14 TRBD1 CASKLRGLNTEAFF TGTGCCAGCAAACTCAGGGGGCTGAACACTGAAGCTTTCTTT
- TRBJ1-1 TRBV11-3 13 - CASSFTANTEAFF TGTGCCAGCAGCTTTACAGCGAACACTGAAGCTTTCTTT
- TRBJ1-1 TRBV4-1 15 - CASSQRTAPMAEAFF TGCGCCAGCAGCCAACGGACAGCCCCGATGGCTGAAGCTTTCTTT
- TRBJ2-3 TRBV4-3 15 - CASSQHRGGADTQYF TGCGCCAGCAGCCAACACCGGGGTGGGGCAGATACGCAGTATTTT
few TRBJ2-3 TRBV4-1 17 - CASSPYRHSSSTDTQYF TGCGCCAGCAGCCCGTACAGGCACTCCTCTAGCACAGATACGCAGTATTTT
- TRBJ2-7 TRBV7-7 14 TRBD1 CASSLGQGDYEQYF TGTGCTAGCAGCTTAGGACAGGGGGACTACGAGCAGTACTTC
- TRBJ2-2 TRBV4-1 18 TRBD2 CASSQALRAGESTGELFF TGCGCCAGCAGCCAAGCCTTAAGGGCGGGGGAGAGCACCGGGGAGCTGTTTTTT
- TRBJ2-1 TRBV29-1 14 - CSVKPDSSYNEQFF TGCAGCGTGAAACCGGACTCCTCCTACAATGAGCAGTTCTTC
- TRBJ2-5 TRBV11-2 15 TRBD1 CASSLGDRGRETQYF TGTGCCAGCAGCTTAGGGGACAGGGGGCGGGAGACCCAGTACTTC
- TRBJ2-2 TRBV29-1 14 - CSGLVPANTGELFF TGCAGCGGGCTCGTCCCCGCGAACACCGGGGAGCTGTTTTTT
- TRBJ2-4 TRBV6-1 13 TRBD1 CASRTGGANIQYF TGTGCCAGCAGGACAGGGGGCGCTAACATTCAGTACTTC
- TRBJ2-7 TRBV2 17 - CASSDGQALPGEDEQYF TGTGCCAGCAGTGATGGGCAGGCCCTACCTGGGGAGGACGAGCAGTACTTC
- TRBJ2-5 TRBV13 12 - CASQGGGETQYF TGTGCCAGCCAGGGGGGCGGGGAGACCCAGTACTTC
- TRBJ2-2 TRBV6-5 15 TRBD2 CASSNPAGGTGELFF TGTGCCAGCAGTAACCCAGCGGGAGGCACCGGGGAGCTGTTTTTT
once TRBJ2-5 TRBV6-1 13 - CASSEPVQETQYF TGTGCCAGCAGTGAGCCAGTCCAAGAGACCCAGTACTTC
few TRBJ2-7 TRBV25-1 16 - CASSERQGRARHEQYF TGTGCCAGCAGTGAACGTCAAGGCAGGGCTCGCCACGAGCAGTACTTC
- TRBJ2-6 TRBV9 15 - CASSGVGAGANVLTF TGTGCCAGCAGCGGAGTAGGGGCTGGGGCCAACGTCCTGACTTTC
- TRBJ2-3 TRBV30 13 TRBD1 CAGNRDRGLVQYF TGTGCCGGGAACCGGGACAGGGGGCTCGTGCAGTATTTT
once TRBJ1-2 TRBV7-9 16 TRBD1 CASSPPRTGTAYGYTF TGTGCCAGCAGCCCGCCAAGGACAGGGACGGCCTATGGCTACACCTTC
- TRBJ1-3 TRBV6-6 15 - CASSYPRISGNTIYF TGTGCCAGCAGTTACCCGCGGATCTCTGGAAACACCATATATTTT
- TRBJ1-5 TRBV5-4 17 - CASSWETGMESWQPQHF TGTGCCAGCAGCTGGGAGACAGGAATGGAATCGTGGCAGCCCCAGCATTTT
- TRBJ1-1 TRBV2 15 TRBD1 CASSVGQGAYTEAFF TGTGCCAGCAGTGTGGGACAGGGGGCCTACACTGAAGCTTTCTTT
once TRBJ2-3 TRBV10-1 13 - CASSDSVADTQYF TGCGCCAGCTCGGACTCGGTAGCAGATACGCAGTATTTT
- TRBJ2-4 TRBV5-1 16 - CASSPKGLGGKNIQYF TGCGCCAGCAGCCCGAAGGGGTTGGGGGGCAAAAACATTCAGTACTTC
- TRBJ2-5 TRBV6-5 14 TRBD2 CASRGLASEETQYF TGTGCCAGCAGGGGACTAGCGTCCGAAGAGACCCAGTACTTC
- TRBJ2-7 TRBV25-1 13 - CASGYSVSYEQYF TGTGCCAGCGGCTACAGTGTCTCCTACGAGCAGTACTTC
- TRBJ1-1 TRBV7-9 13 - CASRSQGYTEAFF TGTGCCAGCAGGTCCCAGGGCTACACTGAAGCTTTCTTT
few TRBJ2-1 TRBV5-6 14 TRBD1 CASSLGQGDNEQFF TGTGCCAGCAGCTTGGGACAGGGGGACAATGAGCAGTTCTTC
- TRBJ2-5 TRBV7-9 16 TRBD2 CASSSLREGSRETQYF TGTGCCAGCAGCTCCCTTAGGGAGGGATCTCGAGAGACCCAGTACTTC